Described below is a single T cell receptor beta chain sequence and its context. The data are from a study of blood T cell repertoires in COVID-19. Study details: Samples of COVID-19 (acute and convalescent) were obtained from the United States, Italy and Spain. From T cells, B-cell-depleted T cells, or PBMCs came the material, which was cDNA or gDNA.

The protocol was immunoSEQ multiplex PCR, while the TCRdb copy is restricted to in-frame clones and leaves out a portion. The sample yields around 69,000 clones, approximately 89% seen once. The CDR3 extends over 15 amino acids. Germline V gene lookup returns CDR1 MNHEY and CDR2 SVGAGI. Unmatched junction bases numbered 6, after V lost 6 bases and J lost 3 bases. The chain recombines TRBV6-5 with TRBJ2-3; TRBD2 matches at 10 bases. This clonotype was obtained from a woman aged 50 to 60 with active COVID-19. What was sequenced was peripheral blood. The CDR3 protein is CASSLSGRGTDTQYF. CDR3 DNA: TGTGCCAGCAGCCTCAGCGGGAGGGGAACAGATACGCAGTATTTT.